These 28 T cell receptor beta chains originate from one sample sequenced in a study of CDR3 diversity in severe acne. MiXCR was run by TCRdb on the PCR reads, yielding one entry per CDR3 protein. The data show 90,000 or so distinct CDR3 sequences, 45% to 55% seen once. Sequenced input: blood. Receptors were obtained from a male donor in good health, serving as a control.

This clonotype was counted ten times or more. The CDR3 coding sequence is TGTGCCAGCAGTTTATCCACTACACTAGACGAGCAGTACTTC. It translates to CASSLSTTLDEQYF. This chain joins TRBV27 and TRBJ2-7, with D possibly matching TRBD2 (5 bases). This CDR3 has 14 amino acids. In germline, CDR1 is MNHEY, CDR2 SMNVEV (reference sequence). V dropped 0 bases and J dropped 5 bases, with 11 bases sitting between them.

As for this clonotype: Because the CDR3 is missing its conserved closing phenylalanine or tryptophan, this is likely a read error. Because the CDR3's place on the DNA is in doubt, the DNA is left out and the CDR3 is given as listed by TCRdb. The CDR3 here is CASSSQGVD. The rearrangement joins TRBV7-9 to TRBJ2-7; TRBD1 is the table's D call and was not checked against the DNA. From germline, CDR1 is SEHNR and CDR2 FQNEAQ (reference sequence). Termini included, the CDR3 measures 9 amino acids.

This clonotype was found a few times. Germline and junction disagree at one end, which may indicate a read error. V and J are TRBV7-9 and TRBJ2-5; perhaps TRBD2 as D (6 bases). The CDR3 has 11 residues. CDR1 is SEHNR and CDR2 is FQNEAQ in the germline V gene (reference sequence). The CDR3 nucleotides are TGTGCCAGCAGCTTAGGGCGGGATTGGGACTTC. Its translation is CASSLGRDWDF.

The chain uses TRBV7-8 and TRBJ2-7, with D unresolved. There are 13 residues in the CDR3. The germline gives CDR1 SGHVS, CDR2 FQNEAQ. Between the trimmed V and J ends, which lost 2 bases and 7 bases, there was a span of 12 bases. The DNA for the CDR3 is TGTGCCAGCAGCTTAAGCCCCCCCTCTGAGCAGTACTTC. This gives the protein CASSLSPPSEQYF.

This clonotype was counted only a few times. A read error may produce the germline difference seen at one junction end. This sequence joins TRBV24-1 and TRBJ1-2; 8 nucleotides align to TRBD1. The length of the CDR3 is 15 residues. The germline V gene encodes CDR1 KGHDR and CDR2 SFDVKD. The CDR3 coding sequence is TGTGCTACCAGTGTCGGGACAGGTGCTAACTATGGCTACACCTTC. Translating it yields CATSVGTGANYGYTF.

The CDR3 DNA sequence: TGTGCCAGCAGCTTGGGGGGGATGTACAATGAGCAGTTCTTC. Its translation: CASSLGGMYNEQFF. The V and J genes are TRBV19 and TRBJ2-1, with TRBD2 identical over 7 bases. Germline assignment: CDR1 LNHDA and CDR2 SQIVND (reference sequence). CDR3 length: 14 amino acids. V was clipped by 9 bases and J by 4 bases; unmatched bases: 9.

This clonotype came up many times. The chain recombines TRBV11-3 with TRBJ1-1; a weak D match, TRBD1 (5 bases). The CDR3 length is 14 residues. Germline V lookup: CDR1 SGHNT, CDR2 YENEEA. Between the trimmed V and J ends, which lost 5 bases and 2 bases, there was a span of 12 bases. CDR3 sequence (DNA): TGTGCCAGCAGCCCAGGTGGGGGAAACACTGAAGCTTTCTTT. It specifies CASSPGGGNTEAFF.

In this sample, this clonotype turned up many times. The chain is built from TRBV30 and TRBJ2-5, with a possible D match to TRBD2 (5 bases). CDR1 is GTSNPN and CDR2 is SVGIG in the germline V gene (reference sequence). This CDR3 comprises 12 residues. V was trimmed by 6 bases and J by 4 bases, leaving 12 bases between them. The CDR3 sequence: CACSGGLETQYF. The CDR3 DNA follows: TGTGCCTGCTCCGGCGGGCTAGAGACCCAGTACTTC.

The chain uses TRBV11-2 and TRBJ2-6; D call uncertain. CDR1 and CDR2 (germline): SGHAT, FQNNGV. This CDR3 is built from 14 residues. With 1 base removed from V and 8 bases from J, the gap between germline ends came to 9 bases. The CDR3, as DNA: TGTGCCAGCAGCTTAGGGCCAAGCTCCAACGTCCTGACTTTC. Protein: CASSLGPSSNVLTF.

The chain combines TRBV2 with TRBJ2-3, with D maybe TRBD2 (5 bases). The CDR3 sequence is 15 residues long. In germline, CDR1 is SNHLY, CDR2 FYNNEI. Trimming took 6 bases from V and 4 from J, leaving 17 bases between them. CDR3 protein: CASSLGRRSADTQYF. DNA for the CDR3: TGTGCCAGCAGCCTGGGTCGGAGGAGCGCAGATACGCAGTATTTT.

This clonotype appeared a single time. Germline is not matched at one junction end, which may reflect a read error. The rearrangement joins TRBV10-3 to TRBJ1-2; 8 bases line up with TRBD1. The CDR3 has 14 amino acids. Germline CDR1 reads ENHRY; CDR2 reads SYGVKD. The DNA for the CDR3 is TGTGCCATCAGTGAGTCTAAAGACAGGGGATCGGTTGGCTTC. It is translated as CAISESKDRGSVGF.

The gene calls are TRBV7-9 and TRBJ2-2; D tentatively reads TRBD1 or TRBD2 (6 bases each). V lost 4 bases and J lost 4, with 16 bases in between. Germline assignment: CDR1 SEHNR and CDR2 FQNEAQ (reference sequence). This CDR3 is built from 16 residues. As DNA, the CDR3 is TGTGCCAGCAGCTCCGATCGGGGGCGCGTCACCGGGGAGCTGTTTTTT. Its translation is CASSSDRGRVTGELFF.

The chain is built from TRBV2 and TRBJ1-1; D may be TRBD1 (5 bases). Germline CDR1 SNHLY, CDR2 FYNNEI. V shed 5 bases and J shed 1 base, with 11 bases lying between them. The CDR3 is made up of 14 amino acids. DNA for the CDR3: TGTGCCAGCAGTAGGGACGGGGAGAACACTGAAGCTTTCTTT. Translation gives CASSRDGENTEAFF.

The chain carries TRBV6-4 and TRBJ2-3; 9 positions agree with TRBD2. The germline CDR1 and CDR2 sequences are MRHNA and SNTAGT. The CDR3 runs to 13 residues. V gave up 2 bases and J gave up 11 bases; unmatched junction bases: 5. As DNA, the CDR3 is TGTGCCAGCAGTGACGGGACTAGCAATGAGCAGTATTTT. This encodes CASSDGTSNEQYF.

A word on this clonotype: This clone may be a read error of a much larger clone one base away. V is TRBV2 and J is TRBJ1-2; maybe TRBD1 (6 bases). Germline V gene lookup returns CDR1 SNHLY and CDR2 FYNNEI. This CDR3 contains 14 residues. CDR3 in DNA: TGTGCCAGCAGTGAAGATCAGGGGAGGCTGGGCTACGCCTTC. Its translation: CASSEDQGRLGYAF. The full variable domain, rest sourced from reference TRBV2 and TRBJ1-2, is EPEVTQTPSHQVTQMGQEVILRCVPISNHLYFYWYRQILGQKVEFLVSFYNNEISEKSEIFDDQFSVERPDGSNFTLKIRSTKLEDSAMYFCASSEDQGRLGYAFGSGTRLTVV.

The chain recombines TRBV10-3 with TRBJ2-7; 11 bases align to TRBD2. J lost 0 bases, V lost 10 bases, and 5 bases had no gene match. Germline V lookup: CDR1 ENHRY, CDR2 SYGVKD. CDR3 length: 14 amino acids. CDR3 loop: CATHTSGSSYEQYF. The CDR3, as DNA: TGTGCCACTCATACTAGCGGGAGCTCCTACGAGCAGTACTTC.

The rearrangement uses TRBV24-1 and TRBJ1-1; no reliable D call. Germline CDR1 KGHDR, CDR2 SFDVKD. The CDR3 runs to 12 residues. With 9 bases removed from V and 8 bases from J, the gap between germline ends came to 15 bases. CDR3 region: CATSEGPTEAFF. For the CDR3, the DNA is TGTGCCACCTCGGAGGGTCCCACGGAAGCTTTCTTT.

This clonotype was seen many times. This chain joins TRBV5-1 and TRBJ2-4; TRBD2 might be the D (6 bases). Trimming pared 2 bases from V and 7 bases from J, leaving 19 bases between. This CDR3 contains 16 residues. Germline values: CDR1 SGHRS, CDR2 YFSETQ. DNA of the CDR3: TGCGCCAGCAGCTTAAGCCGGGAGAAGGTCTTTAACATTCAGTACTTC. As protein: CASSLSREKVFNIQYF.

This clonotype was seen many times. The chain recombines TRBV7-9 with TRBJ2-2, with 8 positions matching TRBD2. The CDR3 length is 18 residues. Germline V lookup: CDR1 SEHNR, CDR2 FQNEAQ (reference sequence). The V gene end was trimmed by 0 bases and the J gene end by 5 bases; junction bases not matched to a gene: 11. The CDR3 loop is CASSLAGGGIRRTGELFF. CDR3 bases: TGTGCCAGCAGCTTAGCCGGCGGGGGGATCCGGAGGACCGGGGAGCTGTTTTTT.

Ten or more counts support this clonotype. The CDR3 DNA sequence: TGCGCCAGCAGTGAGTCGTCAGGGCTTGTGTACGAGCAGTACTTC. Protein sequence: CASSESSGLVYEQYF. The rearrangement joins TRBV10-2 to TRBJ2-7; possibly TRBD1 for D (5 bases). Germline V gives CDR1 WSHSY, CDR2 SAAADI. The CDR3 length is 15 residues. V was cut by 0 bases and J by 4 bases, with 13 bases left in between.

The V call is TRBV19, the J call TRBJ1-5; 8 bases fit TRBD1. This CDR3 spans 14 amino acids. Trimming cost V 0 bases and J 11 bases; bases outside gene matches: 6. Germline V CDR1 and CDR2: LNHDA, SQIVND (reference sequence). CDR3 region: CASSIEGRGRAQHF. CDR3 bases: TGTGCCAGTAGTATAGAGGGCAGGGGGCGGGCCCAGCATTTT.

This rearrangement joins TRBV20-1 to TRBJ1-4; TRBD1 aligns across 7 bases. The CDR3 has 23 residues. Germline lookup yields CDR1 DFQATT and CDR2 SNEGSKA (reference sequence). Germline trimming cut 2 bases from V and 0 bases from J; bases unmatched to any gene: 27. CDR3 amino acids: CSARPRRGRSGGGVGATNEKLFF. The CDR3 nucleotides are TGCAGTGCTAGACCACGAAGGGGGCGTTCAGGGGGTGGTGTAGGTGCAACTAATGAAAAACTGTTTTTT.

This chain connects TRBV20-1 to TRBJ2-7, with 10 bases aligning to TRBD2. CDR3 length: 14 amino acids. The trim removed 0 bases at V and 6 bases at J, leaving 5 bases unmatched. CDR1 is DFQATT, CDR2 SNEGSKA, per germline (reference sequence). CDR3 loop: CSARDPSGSREQYF. CDR3 coding DNA: TGCAGTGCTAGAGATCCTAGCGGGAGTCGCGAGCAGTACTTC.

The chain recombines TRBV6-5 with TRBJ2-7, with 9 nucleotides matching TRBD1. This CDR3 contains 17 residues. Trimming took 4 bases from V and 0 from J; bases not matched to a gene: 10. Per germline, CDR1 MNHEY and CDR2 SVGAGI. DNA for the CDR3: TGTGCCAGCAGTTGGGGGTCGGGACAGGGTGGCTCCTACGAGCAGTACTTC. Residues: CASSWGSGQGGSYEQYF.

The rearrangement uses TRBV6-1 and TRBJ1-1; no reliable D call. CDR3 length: 13 residues. V gave up 5 bases and J gave up 5 bases, with 12 bases separating them. Germline CDR1 and CDR2: MNHNS and SASEGT. CDR3: CASSYVSRTEAFF. In nucleotides, the CDR3 is TGTGCCAGCAGTTACGTCTCGAGAACTGAAGCTTTCTTT.

This clonotype was counted ten times or more. The chain has TRBV14 and TRBJ2-3; D is ambiguous. Trimming took off 0 bases at V and 8 bases at J, with 9 bases between the two ends. CDR1 is SGHDN and CDR2 is FVKESK in the germline V gene. This CDR3 is 13 amino acids long. The CDR3 bases are TGTGCCAGCAGCCAAGATAGCTTAGCTACGCAGTATTTT. This gives the protein CASSQDSLATQYF.

This clonotype was picked up many times. The V and J genes are TRBV6-4 and TRBJ1-1; the D is unclear. The germline gives CDR1 MRHNA, CDR2 SNTAGT. The CDR3 extends over 13 amino acids. V lost 7 bases to trimming and J lost 1 base, with 10 bases between them. CDR3 protein: CASTSDENTEAFF. The CDR3 DNA follows: TGTGCCAGCACTTCGGACGAGAACACTGAAGCTTTCTTT.

Concerning this clonotype: Being one base from a much bigger clone, this may be a read error. This rearrangement joins TRBV19 to TRBJ1-4; no reliable D call. The V and J ends lost 1 base and 6 bases respectively, with 18 bases between them. The CDR3 contains 17 residues. Per germline, CDR1 LNHDA and CDR2 SQIVND (reference sequence). The CDR3 nucleotides read TGTGCCAGTAGTATAGGGACTCCCGAGGGAACCGATGAAAAACTGTTTTTT. It encodes CASSIGTPEGTDEKLFF.